Included here is one T cell receptor beta chain sequence, with context. This specimen belongs to a study of T cell changes during pregnancy in multiple sclerosis. The CDR3 loop spans 17 amino acids. Germline CDR1 reads MNHNS; CDR2 reads SASEGT. The V and J ends lost 4 bases and 3 bases, in that order; junction bases with no gene match: 11. Assay used: immunoSEQ multiplex PCR; TCRdb lists only in-frame clones, some missing. Among more than 55,000 clones listed, 85% to 95% were seen once. The gene calls are TRBV6-1 and TRBJ2-1; the match to TRBD1 covers 8 bases. The sequencing used CD8+ T cells from peripheral blood mononuclear cells, collected in the third trimester of pregnancy. The source is a female donor with multiple sclerosis, enrolled in a pregnancy study. CDR3 DNA: TGTGCCAGCAGTGGAGACCCTCCCGGGACAGGCTACAATGAGCAGTTCTTC. Protein: CASSGDPPGTGYNEQFF.